This T cell receptor (beta chain) was obtained from a study of identical twins (dated by TCRdb to 2016 to 2017). Background on the whole study: To test whether fetal clonotypes persist, the study used deep sequencing on TCR alpha and beta repertoires from monozygotic twins, unrelated adults of various ages, and cord blood. To rule out contamination, replicate twin experiments were performed at different times with different library preparation protocols.

Every donor in the study was a healthy Caucasian. The twin cohort consisted of three pairs of female monozygotic twins, all aged 18 to 29 years. Positive isolation kits from Invitrogen were used to isolate the CD4+ and CD8+ T cell populations. This clonotype was counted between two and nine times. Its antigen is still unknown. Base qualities are missing; no much larger clone stands one base away. The CDR3 runs 14 amino acids, cysteine and phenylalanine included. CDR3 DNA only is kept here, 42 bases in frame from base 1. The study at large found these results: Because the same donors could not be followed over many years, the conclusions depended on cross-sectional statistical analysis. Abundant cord blood beta clonotypes had fewer insertions, young adult naive repertoires showed a similar but weaker trend, and memory repertoires showed no such trend. Invariant T cells such as MAIT and iNKT could partly confound zero-insertion analyses, though diverse VJ usage argued against this for most clonotypes. In beta out-of-frame sequences, excess twin sharing was weaker, because having fewer shared sequences lowered the signal-to-noise ratio. Recombination models systematically underestimated out-of-frame TCR alpha sharing in monozygotic twins but agreed with sharing between unrelated individuals. Compared with coincidental sharing between unrelated individuals, out-of-frame TCR alpha sequences shared between twins showed an excess of sequences with low generation probability.

Library method: 5' RACE. The instrument given in TCRdb is Illumina HiSeq 2000. Template switching introduced a universal primer binding site; the final cDNA contained a unique molecular identifier, enabling accurate counting of TCR cDNA molecules. Specific primers in the conserved constant-segment region were used to synthesize first-strand cDNA for TCR alpha and beta chains. To control for contamination, every cDNA library carried two barcodes: a SMART-Mk sample barcode plus Illumina barcodes. TruSeq adapter sequences and Illumina sample barcodes were added in two successive PCR steps. The TCR alpha and beta cDNA libraries were sequenced on the Illumina HiSeq platform using custom primers. The authors' pipeline ran thus. Raw reads were processed with MiGEC to extract unique molecular identifiers, and MiXCR was used to determine CDR3 positions. Recombination models were inferred per individual with the repgenHMM and IGoR tools using an EM algorithm. Shared clonotype analysis was performed with the tcR package in R, normalizing sharing by the product of cloneset sizes. To study raw recombination without the effects of thymic and clonal selection, out-of-frame nonproductive sequences were analyzed. The public sequencing data were trimmed at Q25 with fastp and processed into clonotypes with MiXCR by TCRdb, which kept only in-frame beta chains. Duplicate CDR3 protein sequences are folded into a single record with the most common DNA and genes. The V and J calls here are based on TCRdb, not the publication. A total of around 290,000 distinct CDR3 sequences appear in this sample, 8% to 9.5% of them only once. The ten largest account for around 7.1% of the sample.

These data were also reused for a study on yellow fever vaccine responses in identical twins. As that second paper reports: According to the authors, in identical twins the way T cells responded to vaccination appeared partly convergent and partly personalized. In identical twins, the study followed T cell clones that responded to the vaccine with precision.

Sequencing input: CD8+ T cells sorted from blood. This clonotype originated in a young woman in good health. The sequence joins TRBV21-1 to TRBJ2-7. TRBV21-1 counts as a pseudogene. The CDR3 corresponds to CASNSDLEAYEQYF. The sequenced DNA: TGTGCCAGCAATTCAGACCTAGAGGCCTACGAGCAGTACTTC.